This is a list of T cell receptor beta chains from one sample in a study of shared clonotypes between healthy human individuals. The table came from immunoSEQ multiplex PCR; TCRdb's copy has only in-frame clones and leaves some out. The table lists approximately 980,000 clones, 60% to 85% of them singletons. Sequenced material: memory CD4+ T cells sorted from blood. The source of these receptors is a man younger than 35 in good health. The CDR3 runs from the conserved cysteine through the conserved F or W. D genes are given only for firm matches. Clone size is shown for a subset of rows, as once, few, many or a class of expanded clone.

clone size: -; CDR3 length: 14; D gene: -; V gene: TRBV7-8; J gene: TRBJ1-5; CDR3 DNA: TGTGCCAGCAGGCCAGACCTCGGGAATCAGCCCCAGCATTTT; CDR3 protein: CASRPDLGNQPQHF
clone size: -; CDR3 length: 16; D gene: -; V gene: TRBV5-1; J gene: TRBJ2-1; CDR3 DNA: TGCGCCAGCAGCACCGGACCGGGACAAAACTACAATGAGCAGTTCTTC; CDR3 protein: CASSTGPGQNYNEQFF
clone size: once; CDR3 length: 17; D gene: -; V gene: TRBV5-4; J gene: TRBJ1-1; CDR3 DNA: TGTGCCAGCAGTGGGGGGACGATCGGGGCCGGCAGGACTGAAGCTTTCTTT; CDR3 protein: CASSGGTIGAGRTEAFF
clone size: few; CDR3 length: 14; D gene: -; V gene: TRBV10-1; J gene: TRBJ1-1; CDR3 DNA: TGCGCCAGCAGTGACCGAGGGGTGAACACTGAAGCTTTCTTT; CDR3 protein: CASSDRGVNTEAFF
clone size: -; CDR3 length: 14; D gene: -; V gene: TRBV11-2; J gene: TRBJ1-3; CDR3 DNA: TGTGCCAGCAGCTTAGGCGAGTCTGGAAACACCATATATTTT; CDR3 protein: CASSLGESGNTIYF
clone size: -; CDR3 length: 15; D gene: -; V gene: TRBV7-2; J gene: TRBJ2-4; CDR3 DNA: TGTGCCAGCAGCTTAGACGGGGGAGCCAAAAACATTCAGTACTTC; CDR3 protein: CASSLDGGAKNIQYF
clone size: -; CDR3 length: 13; D gene: -; V gene: TRBV29-1; J gene: TRBJ1-2; CDR3 DNA: TGCAGCGGACTAGGCGGCGGGGACTATGGCTACACCTTC; CDR3 protein: CSGLGGGDYGYTF
clone size: -; CDR3 length: 15; D gene: TRBD1; V gene: TRBV9; J gene: TRBJ1-1; CDR3 DNA: TGTGCCAGCAGCGTCCTTGGACAGGGTCGTACTGAAGCTTTCTTT; CDR3 protein: CASSVLGQGRTEAFF
clone size: few; CDR3 length: 12; D gene: -; V gene: TRBV27; J gene: TRBJ2-7; CDR3 DNA: TGTGCCAGCAGGTCCAGGGACTACGAGCAGTACTTC; CDR3 protein: CASRSRDYEQYF
clone size: -; CDR3 length: 15; D gene: -; V gene: TRBV6-5; J gene: TRBJ2-5; CDR3 DNA: TGTGCCAGCAGTTACGTCCAGGGCGATGGAGAGACCCAGTACTTC; CDR3 protein: CASSYVQGDGETQYF
clone size: -; CDR3 length: 13; D gene: -; V gene: TRBV7-2; J gene: TRBJ2-1; CDR3 DNA: TGTGCCAGCAGCTTAGTCCCGGACGGGGGGCAGTTCTTC; CDR3 protein: CASSLVPDGGQFF
clone size: -; CDR3 length: 12; D gene: -; V gene: TRBV6-6; J gene: TRBJ2-7; CDR3 DNA: TGTGCCACCAGGGACGGGACCTACGAGCAGTACTTC; CDR3 protein: CATRDGTYEQYF
clone size: -; CDR3 length: 15; D gene: TRBD1; V gene: TRBV2; J gene: TRBJ1-2; CDR3 DNA: TGTGCCAGCAGTGAAGCGGGACAGGGCGACTATGGCTACACCTTC; CDR3 protein: CASSEAGQGDYGYTF